The 5 T cell receptor beta chains in this list originate from one sample, sequenced in a study of blood T cell repertoires in COVID-19. Sequencing used immunoSEQ multiplex PCR; TCRdb keeps in-frame clones, though not all of them. The sample lists roughly 310,000 clones; approximately 91% were seen once. Sequenced sample: PBMCs or T cells enriched from blood (not recorded which). These receptors originate from a woman in her thirties or forties who had recovered from COVID-19.

A single count supports this clone. The chain is built from TRBV27 and TRBJ2-1; 13 bases map to TRBD2. Per germline, CDR1 MNHEY and CDR2 SMNVEV (reference sequence). The CDR3 contains 16 residues. Trimming cost V 4 bases and J 3 bases; bases outside gene matches: 3. The CDR3 sequence is CASSWTSGGLYNEQFF. CDR3 bases: TGTGCCAGCAGTTGGACTAGCGGGGGCCTCTACAATGAGCAGTTCTTC.

The gene calls are TRBV4-3 and TRBJ1-3, with D tentatively TRBD1 (5 bases). The V end was cut by 4 bases, the J end by 3 bases, with 10 bases between. The germline V gene has CDR1 LGHNA and CDR2 YSLEER. The CDR3 has 14 amino acids. The CDR3 DNA sequence: TGCGCCAGCAGCCCGGGGGATAATGGAAACACCATATATTTT. Its protein is CASSPGDNGNTIYF.

V and J are TRBV3-1 (or the pseudogene TRBV3-2) and TRBJ1-5; D possibly corresponds to TRBD1 (5 bases). This CDR3 has 16 amino acids. Germline V lookup: CDR1 LGHDT, CDR2 YNNKEL (reference sequence). Trimming removed 1 base at V and 3 bases at J, with 13 bases between. The CDR3 sequence is CASSQGQDRPNQPQHF. For the CDR3, the DNA is TGTGCCAGCAGCCAAGGGCAAGACAGACCCAATCAGCCCCAGCATTTT.

This chain uses TRBV28 with TRBJ1-5; D remains unclear. V lost 2 bases to trimming and J lost 2 bases, with 10 bases between them. Germline V CDR1 and CDR2: MDHEN, SYDVKM. The CDR3 consists of 15 residues. The CDR3 sequence is CASSLTGSGNQPQHF. CDR3 coding DNA: TGTGCCAGCAGTTTAACGGGGTCGGGCAATCAGCCCCAGCATTTT. The variable domain in full, with the rest retrieved from reference TRBV28 and TRBJ1-5, is DVKVTQSSRYLVKRTGEKVFLECVQDMDHENMFWYRQDPGLGLRLIYFSYDVKMKEKGDIPEGYSVSREKKERFSLILESASTNQTSMYLCASSLTGSGNQPQHFGDGTRLSIL.

This chain connects TRBV4-3 to TRBJ1-5; a weak D match, TRBD1 (5 bases). The CDR3 length is 15 residues. In germline, CDR1 is LGHNA, CDR2 YSLEER. The V end was cut by 0 bases, the J end by 3 bases, with 9 bases between. For the CDR3, the DNA is TGCGCCAGCAGCCAAGACCCCAGGGTCAATCAGCCCCAGCATTTT. It specifies CASSQDPRVNQPQHF.